This T cell receptor beta chain originates from a study of neurological immune-mediated disorders. Study-level results: Private repertoires in all groups were suggested by the finding that expanded clones across subjects shared no CDR3 amino acid sequences. It was HTLV-1-associated myelopathy that showed the most TCR clonal expansion, while multiple sclerosis showed the least, falling below healthy controls.

Trimming left V 8 bases short and J 6 bases short, with 8 bases between. The CDR3 sequence is 11 residues long. CDR1 is SGHRS, CDR2 YFSETQ, per germline. The sample holds many counts of this clonotype. Its antigen is currently unknown. 5'RACE generated cDNA with 10-nucleotide random UMIs. In TCRdb, the 5' RACE reads were re-called with MiXCR into one record per CDR3 protein. The data show approximately 40,000 distinct CDR3 sequences, about 9.3% seen once. Source material: PBMCs. This sequence was found in a woman in her thirties with HTLV-1-associated myelopathy (HAM/TSP). The chain carries TRBV5-1 and TRBJ2-2; D unclear. The chain's CDR3 is CASSNAGELFF. CDR3 DNA sequence: TGCGCCAGTTCAAATGCCGGGGAGCTGTTTTTT.